This T cell receptor beta chain was found in a study of naive and memory T cell subsets. A UMI-containing oligonucleotide was joined by 3' ligation to the TCR cDNA template. Reverse transcription used DNase-treated unsorted total RNA, aiming for roughly 1 to 1,100 ng. This clonotype came up many times. This CDR3 contains 15 residues. V lost 6 bases to trimming and J lost 0 bases; unmatched junction nucleotides: 8. Germline loops: CDR1 DFQATT, CDR2 SNEGSKA (reference sequence). Ligated cDNA underwent four rounds of PCR with nested alpha and beta constant region primers and SP2. Reverse transcription of blood and skin TCR RNA was primed at alpha and beta constant regions. TCRdb re-called the 5' RACE reads with MiXCR, one entry per CDR3 protein. The table has 56,000 or so distinct CDR3 sequences, about 7.1% seen once; the top ten hold approximately 9.4%.

J is TRBJ1-5 and V is TRBV20-1; 7 bases fit TRBD1. This receptor was identified in a female donor in good health. CDR3 region: CSAKGQTYSNQPQHF. CDR3 sequence (DNA): TGCAGTGCAAAGGGACAGACTTATAGCAATCAGCCCCAGCATTTT.